A single sample gave rise to the 7 T cell receptor beta chains below, sequenced in a study of OX40 agonist ivuxolimab in advanced cancers. Some clones are missing from TCRdb's copy, which holds only in-frame ones; the method was immunoSEQ multiplex PCR. The sample contains about 40,000 clones, around 90% of which appear only once. This specimen was CD4+ or CD8+ T cells sorted from blood, taken in a trial of the OX40 agonist ivuxolimab. The receptors stem from an adult with an advanced solid tumor such as melanoma, head and neck, liver or kidney cancer.

V usage is TRBV6-5 and J usage is TRBJ1-5; D is perhaps TRBD1 (6 bases). With 4 bases removed from V and 1 base from J, the gap between germline ends came to 14 bases. The CDR3 sequence is 16 residues long. The V gene's germline CDR1 is MNHEY and CDR2 SVGAGI. The CDR3 is CASSSRSGESNQPQHF. The CDR3 DNA follows: TGTGCCAGCAGTTCCCGCTCAGGGGAAAGCAATCAGCCCCAGCATTTT.

J is TRBJ2-2 and V is TRBV7-6; 8 bases fit TRBD2. Germline V lookup: CDR1 SGHVS, CDR2 FNYEAQ. The CDR3 runs 15 residues. V was pared by 6 bases and J by 2 bases, with 5 bases of the junction left unmatched. CDR3 nucleotide sequence: TGTGCCAGCAGTGGGGGGACTAGAAACACCGGGGAGCTGTTTTTT. Encoded protein: CASSGGTRNTGELFF.

The CDR3 here is CASSPWDSGEQPQHF. The CDR3, as DNA: TGTGCCAGCAGTCCTTGGGACAGTGGGGAACAGCCCCAGCATTTT. The chain recombines TRBV6-5 with TRBJ1-5, with 7 nucleotides matching TRBD1. The germline V gene encodes CDR1 MNHEY and CDR2 SVGAGI. This CDR3 comprises 15 residues. V shed 5 bases and J 7 bases; nucleotides not matched to a gene: 11.

This clone was recorded only once. The chain has TRBV27 and TRBJ2-5; D unresolved. Trimming stripped 5 bases from V and 1 base from J, with 8 bases between. The germline gives CDR1 MNHEY, CDR2 SMNVEV (reference sequence). The CDR3 has 13 residues. The CDR3 region is CASSPVTQETQYF. Here the CDR3 DNA reads TGTGCCAGCAGTCCGGTGACCCAAGAGACCCAGTACTTC.

In its sample, this clone was seen once. V gene TRBV28 combines with J gene TRBJ2-7; D remains ambiguous. Germline CDR1 and CDR2: MDHEN and SYDVKM. V lost 3 bases to trimming and J lost 2 bases, with 8 bases between them. This CDR3 is built from 13 residues. CDR3: CASSFDGAYEQYF. The CDR3 region has the DNA TGTGCCAGCAGTTTTGACGGAGCCTACGAGCAGTACTTC.

V gene TRBV19 combines with J gene TRBJ1-1, with unresolved D. V dropped 3 bases and J dropped 2 bases, with 7 bases sitting between them. This CDR3 has 13 residues. Germline V gene lookup returns CDR1 LNHDA and CDR2 SQIVND (reference sequence). Written as DNA, the CDR3 is TGTGCCAGTAGTATGGGTGGAAACACTGAAGCTTTCTTT. This codes for CASSMGGNTEAFF. Full variable domain (missing parts from reference TRBV19 and TRBJ1-1): DGGITQSPKYLFRKEGQNVTLSCEQNLNHDAMYWYRQDPGQGLRLIYYSQIVNDFQKGDIAEGYSVSREKKESFPLTVTSAQKNPTAFYLCASSMGGNTEAFFGQGTRLTVV.

The chain carries TRBV30 and TRBJ1-5; 10 nucleotides match TRBD1. The CDR3 is 15 residues long. V shed 2 bases, J shed 5 bases, and the junction held 6 bases outside the gene matches. CDR1 is GTSNPN, CDR2 SVGIG, per germline (reference sequence). The CDR3 protein is CAWSPPGQGYQPQHF. The CDR3 bases are TGTGCCTGGAGTCCCCCGGGACAGGGGTATCAGCCCCAGCATTTT.